This TCR beta chain originates from a study of T-cell memory formation after mild COVID-19. General study results and limits: Contracting clones, day 15 to 85, had balanced CD4/CD8, and later expanders favored CD4+.

Per the germline V gene, CDR1 is KGHDR and CDR2 is SFDVKD. The CDR3 runs to 14 residues. Trimming stripped 9 bases from V and 0 bases from J, with 11 bases between. This clonotype is a singleton in its sample. Its antigen is currently unknown. TCRdb ran MiXCR on the 5' RACE reads and lists one entry per CDR3 protein. The table includes around 420,000 distinct CDR3 sequences, approximately 25% detected once. The rearrangement joins TRBV24-1 to TRBJ2-1; TRBD1 or TRBD2 may be the D gene (5 bases each). Sequencing was performed on PBMCs or a T cell subset sorted from them (not recorded which). The sequence was collected from an adult woman who had mild COVID-19 (a few samples of this study predate the infection). Cell type and time point are not known. CDR3 nucleotide sequence: TGTGCCACCTCGGGACCAAGCTCCTACAATGAGCAGTTCTTC. It is translated as CATSGPSSYNEQFF.